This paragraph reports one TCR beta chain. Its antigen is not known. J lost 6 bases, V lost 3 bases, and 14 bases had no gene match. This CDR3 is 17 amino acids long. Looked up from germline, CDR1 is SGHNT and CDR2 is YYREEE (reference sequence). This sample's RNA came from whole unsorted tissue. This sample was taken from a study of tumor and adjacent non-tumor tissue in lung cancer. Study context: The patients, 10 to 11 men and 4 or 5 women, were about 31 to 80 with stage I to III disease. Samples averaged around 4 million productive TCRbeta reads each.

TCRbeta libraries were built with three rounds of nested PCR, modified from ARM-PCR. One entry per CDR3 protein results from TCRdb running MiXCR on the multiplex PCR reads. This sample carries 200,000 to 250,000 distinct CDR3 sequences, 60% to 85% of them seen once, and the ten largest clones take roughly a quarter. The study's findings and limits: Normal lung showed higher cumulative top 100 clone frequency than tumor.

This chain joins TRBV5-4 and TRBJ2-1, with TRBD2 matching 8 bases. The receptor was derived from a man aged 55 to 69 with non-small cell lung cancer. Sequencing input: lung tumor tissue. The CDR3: CASSSSAVRAGGNEQFF. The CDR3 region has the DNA TGTGCCAGCAGCTCGTCCGCGGTGCGGGCGGGGGGCAATGAGCAGTTCTTC.